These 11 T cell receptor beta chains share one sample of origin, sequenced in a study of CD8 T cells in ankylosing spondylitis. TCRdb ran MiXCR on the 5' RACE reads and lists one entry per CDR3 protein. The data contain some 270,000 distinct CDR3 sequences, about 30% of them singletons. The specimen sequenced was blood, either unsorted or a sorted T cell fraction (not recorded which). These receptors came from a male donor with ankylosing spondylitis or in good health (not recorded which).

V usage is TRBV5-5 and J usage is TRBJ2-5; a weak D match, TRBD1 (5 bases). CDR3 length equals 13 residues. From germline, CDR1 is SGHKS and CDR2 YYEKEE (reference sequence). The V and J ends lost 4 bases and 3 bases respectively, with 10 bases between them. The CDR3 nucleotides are TGTGCCAGCAGCGAGACAGAAGAAGAGACCCAGTACTTC. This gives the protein CASSETEEETQYF.

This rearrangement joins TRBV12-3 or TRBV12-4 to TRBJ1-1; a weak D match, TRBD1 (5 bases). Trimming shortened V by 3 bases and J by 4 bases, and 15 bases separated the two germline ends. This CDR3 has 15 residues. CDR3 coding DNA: TGTGCCAGCAGTTTGGCGGGACTGGTGACCACTGAAGCTTTCTTT. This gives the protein CASSLAGLVTTEAFF.

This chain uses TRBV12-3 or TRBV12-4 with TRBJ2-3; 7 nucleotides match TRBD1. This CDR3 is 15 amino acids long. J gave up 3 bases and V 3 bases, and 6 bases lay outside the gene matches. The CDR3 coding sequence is TGTGCCAGCAGTTTGGGGACAGCGTATACAGATACGCAGTATTTT. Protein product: CASSLGTAYTDTQYF.

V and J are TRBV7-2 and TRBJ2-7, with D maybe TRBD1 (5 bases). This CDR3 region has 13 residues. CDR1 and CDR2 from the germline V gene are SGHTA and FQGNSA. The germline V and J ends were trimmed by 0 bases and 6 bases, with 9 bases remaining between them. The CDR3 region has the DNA TGTGCCAGCAGCTTAGCCCAGGGCTCCGAGCAGTACTTC. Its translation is CASSLAQGSEQYF.

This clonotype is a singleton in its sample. This chain's CDR3 is CASSLFRRAGETQYF. The CDR3 coding sequence is TGCGCCAGCAGCTTGTTTAGGCGGGCGGGGGAGACCCAGTACTTC. This sequence joins TRBV5-1 and TRBJ2-5, with a weak D call TRBD2 (6 bases). CDR3 length equals 15 residues. With 1 base removed from V and 5 bases from J, the gap between germline ends came to 15 bases. Germline CDR1 and CDR2: SGHRS and YFSETQ.

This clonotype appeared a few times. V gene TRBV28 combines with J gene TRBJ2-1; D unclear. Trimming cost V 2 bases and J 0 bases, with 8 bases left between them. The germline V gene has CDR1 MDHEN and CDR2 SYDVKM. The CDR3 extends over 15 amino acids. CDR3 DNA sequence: TGTGCCAGCAGTTTAGTCGGCACCTCCTACAATGAGCAGTTCTTC. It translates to CASSLVGTSYNEQFF.

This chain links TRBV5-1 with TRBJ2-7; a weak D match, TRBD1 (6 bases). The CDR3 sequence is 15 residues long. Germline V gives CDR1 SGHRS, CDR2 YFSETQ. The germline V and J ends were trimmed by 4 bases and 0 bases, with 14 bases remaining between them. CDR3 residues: CASSLQGQGSYEQYF. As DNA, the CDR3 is TGCGCCAGCAGCCTCCAGGGGCAGGGCTCCTACGAGCAGTACTTC.

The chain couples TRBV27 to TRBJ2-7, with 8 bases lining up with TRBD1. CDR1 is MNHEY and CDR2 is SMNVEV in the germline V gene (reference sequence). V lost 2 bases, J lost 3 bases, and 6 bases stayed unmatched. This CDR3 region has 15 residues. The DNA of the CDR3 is TGTGCCAGCAGTTTAGCCGGGACAGGATACTACGAGCAGTACTTC. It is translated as CASSLAGTGYYEQYF.

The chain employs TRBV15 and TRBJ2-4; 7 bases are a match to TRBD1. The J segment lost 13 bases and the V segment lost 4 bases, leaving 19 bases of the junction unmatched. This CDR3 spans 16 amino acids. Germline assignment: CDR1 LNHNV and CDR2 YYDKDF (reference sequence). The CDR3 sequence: CATSNLRGQQGSEQYF. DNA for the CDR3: TGTGCCACCAGCAACCTCAGGGGCCAACAGGGGTCAGAGCAGTACTTC. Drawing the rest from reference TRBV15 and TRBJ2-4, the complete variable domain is DAMVIQNPRYQVTQFGKPVTLSCSQTLNHNVMYWYQQKSSQAPKLLFHYYDKDFNNEADTPDNFQSRRPNTSFCFLDIRSPGLGDTAMYLCATSNLRGQQGSEQYFGAGTRLSVL.

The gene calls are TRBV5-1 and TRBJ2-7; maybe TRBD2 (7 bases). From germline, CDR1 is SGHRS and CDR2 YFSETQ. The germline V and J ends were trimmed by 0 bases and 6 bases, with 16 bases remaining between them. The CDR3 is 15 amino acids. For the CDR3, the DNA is TGCGCCAGCAGCTTGGCCGCGGGGGCGAAGGGCGAGCAGTACTTC. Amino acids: CASSLAAGAKGEQYF.

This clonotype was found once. CDR3 loop: CSAPWPAGTDTQYF. Written as DNA, the CDR3 is TGCAGTGCCCCGTGGCCCGCGGGGACAGATACGCAGTATTTT. The chain combines TRBV20-1 with TRBJ2-3, with D perhaps matching TRBD2 (6 bases). Germline V gives CDR1 DFQATT, CDR2 SNEGSKA (reference sequence). Trimming stripped 6 bases from V and 3 bases from J, with 16 bases between. The CDR3 totals 14 residues.